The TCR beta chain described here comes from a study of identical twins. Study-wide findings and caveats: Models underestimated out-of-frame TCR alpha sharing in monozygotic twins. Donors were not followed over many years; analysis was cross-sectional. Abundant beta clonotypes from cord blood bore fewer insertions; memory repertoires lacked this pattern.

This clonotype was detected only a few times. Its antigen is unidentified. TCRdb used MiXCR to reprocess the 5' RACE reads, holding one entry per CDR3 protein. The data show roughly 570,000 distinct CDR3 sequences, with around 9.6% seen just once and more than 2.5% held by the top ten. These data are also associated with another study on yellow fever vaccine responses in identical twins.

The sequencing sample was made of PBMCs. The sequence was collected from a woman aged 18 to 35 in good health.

Here the CDR3 reads CSASRRELRRNEQFF. In DNA, the CDR3 is TGCAGTGCTAGTAGGCGGGAACTCCGTAGGAATGAGCAGTTCTTC. This chain uses TRBV20-1 with TRBJ2-1; TRBD2 is a possible D gene (6 bases). Trimming removed 3 bases at V and 7 bases at J, with 19 bases between. Per the germline V gene, CDR1 is DFQATT and CDR2 is SNEGSKA (reference sequence). The CDR3 is 15 amino acids.